This TCR beta chain was sequenced in a study of a mutant IDH1 vaccine in newly diagnosed glioma. About the study: Previous care, which was radiotherapy, temozolomide, or both, most often involved both.

Study-wide points: Immune responses induced by the vaccine were seen in around 92% of patients, spanning multiple MHC alleles.

As for this clone: Antigen unknown.

The time point: baseline, week 1 (first vaccination visit). Treatment indicated: pre-vaccination baseline after standard-of-care therapy. The donors had new WHO grade 3 or 4 astrocytomas; these were IDH1-mutant and ATRX-lost. Germline loops: CDR1 LNHNV, CDR2 YYDKDF (reference sequence). J gave up 2 bases and V 3 bases, and 1 base lay outside the gene matches. This CDR3 contains 15 residues. Sequencing was performed with immunoSEQ multiplex PCR; in TCRdb, only in-frame clones are kept and a portion is missing. The sample includes around 60,000 clones, more than 90% seen only once; the top ten take roughly 2.5%.

The clonotype comes from a man aged 50-59 years with glioma. Here the sequenced sample was PBMCs, taken from a glioma patient treated with radiotherapy, temozolomide or both. This sequence joins TRBV15 and TRBJ2-5; 12 bases match TRBD2. The CDR3 DNA reads TGTGCCACCAGCAGGACTAGCGGGAGACAAGAGACCCAGTACTTC. It is translated as CATSRTSGRQETQYF.